This T cell receptor (beta chain) emerged from a study of early T cells in non-severe SARS-CoV-2 infection. Study information: The input, bulk RNA from unsorted whole blood, was sequenced, and chains were unpaired.

Germline CDR1 is WSHSY and CDR2 is SAAADI. The V segment lost 10 bases and the J segment 7 bases; nucleotides outside the gene matches: 15. CDR3 size: 14 residues. General study points: Anti-spike CD8 specificities were favored by VDJdb matching, whose results missed private and CD4 specificities.

Unique molecular identifiers were added to individual cDNA molecules. TCRdb used MiXCR to reprocess the 5' RACE reads, holding one entry per CDR3 protein. The sample yields about 48,000 distinct CDR3 sequences, almost 5.5% seen once. This clonotype was picked up many times. The antigen remains undetermined. This TCR came from an adult who was a healthcare worker with PCR-confirmed SARS-CoV-2 infection or an uninfected control (not recorded which). The chain recombines TRBV10-2 with TRBJ2-7; 8 bases match TRBD2. Source: whole blood, taken at baseline. CDR3 coding DNA: TGCGCCACCCACCCCACGCGGGGGGTACGAGAGCAGTACTTC. It specifies CATHPTRGVREQYF.